This T cell receptor (beta chain) derives from a study of cytomegalovirus exposure and HLA in healthy donors. Trimming removed 6 bases at V and 4 bases at J, with 13 bases between. The CDR3 is made up of 14 amino acids. As concerns this clone: What it binds is not known.

General study results and limits: It was likely that a cluster of highly shared sequence variants was a sequencing artifact. Researchers reportedly found TCR beta sequences accurately predicted most subjects' HLA-A and HLA-B alleles.

The primer mix had 60 Vbeta and 13 Jbeta primers. The protocol was immunoSEQ multiplex PCR, while the TCRdb copy is restricted to in-frame clones and leaves out a portion. The top ten hold around 2.3% of the sample, which has about 120,000 clones, 81% seen once. The sequence derives from a woman aged 40 to 50 in good health and CMV-seronegative. The sample was PBMCs. The chain uses TRBV6-7 and TRBJ2-1; D possibly corresponds to TRBD2 (5 bases). TRBV6-7 is an open reading frame, and its role is uncertain. CDR3 protein: CASSRLAKYNEQFF. CDR3 sequence (DNA): TGTGCCAGCAGCCGTTTAGCGAAGTACAATGAGCAGTTCTTC.